Sequencing of this TCR beta chain was carried out in a study of T cell responses to AZD1222 COVID-19 vaccine. Only in-frame clones appear in the TCRdb table, and some are missing; sequencing was by immunoSEQ multiplex PCR. The sample includes some 120,000 clones, around 86% seen only once; the top ten take approximately 1.3%. CDR1 and CDR2 (germline): SQVTM, ANQGSEA. The CDR3 consists of 11 residues. The ends were cut back, 5 bases at V and 7 bases at J, with 8 bases in the middle. Sequenced here: peripheral blood, sampled on day 0 of AZD1222 vaccination. The V and J genes are TRBV29-1 and TRBJ2-2; D is undetermined. This TCR came from an adult in good health. CDR3 sequence reads: CSVLGNGELFF. In nucleotides, the CDR3 is TGCAGCGTTCTGGGGAACGGGGAGCTGTTTTTT.